This entry lists 16 T cell receptor beta chains sequenced from one sample in a study of CXCR3-negative and CXCR3-positive naive CD8 T cells. UMI-labeled 5' RACE yielded the TRB cDNA libraries. TCRdb re-analyzed the 5' RACE reads; it lists each CDR3 protein once, without DNA. The sample yields 5,500 to 6,000 distinct CDR3 sequences, of which the top ten take up 1.5% to 2%. Sequencing was performed on naive CXCR3- CD8+ T cells from blood. Subset specified: CD45RO-CCR7+CD27+CD95- naive CD8+ T cells lacking CXCR3 (TNR3-). The receptors stem from a human donor in good health. Some clones in this sample may be carry-over from other donors' samples.

The gene calls are TRBV7-2 and TRBJ2-7; the TCRdb call, TRBD1, lacks DNA for checking. The CDR3 is made up of 15 amino acids. Germline V gene lookup returns CDR1 SGHTA and CDR2 FQGNSA. CDR3 sequence: CASSLPDSLAYEQYF.

Considering frequency, this clonotype is medium-sized (0.01 to 0.1%). The CDR3 spells CASSKAYGLDGNEKLFF. The V gene is TRBV21-1, the J gene TRBJ1-4. TRBV21-1 is deemed a pseudogene. CDR3 length equals 17 residues.

The chain couples TRBV6-6 to TRBJ2-3; the TCRdb call, TRBD2, lacks DNA for checking. This CDR3 is built from 17 residues. Germline V gene sequence: CDR1 MNHNY, CDR2 SVGAGI (reference sequence). The CDR3 loop is CASSYSALAGFTDTQYF.

By frequency, this clonotype registers medium-sized (0.01 to 0.1%). The J gene is TRBJ1-1, the V gene TRBV7-9. Per the germline V gene, CDR1 is SEHNR and CDR2 is FQNEAQ (reference sequence). The CDR3 loop spans 14 amino acids. The CDR3 here is CASSKSGLNTEAFF. Using reference TRBV7-9 and TRBJ1-1 for the parts outside the CDR3, the full variable domain is DTGVSQNPRHKITKRGQNVTFRCDPISEHNRLYWYRQTLGQGPEFLTYFQNEAQLEKSRLLSDRFSAERPKGSFSTLEIQRTEQGDSAMYLCASSKSGLNTEAFFGQGTRLTVV.

The chain couples TRBV6-5 to TRBJ2-7; TCRdb reports TRBD2, a call that lacks DNA to check it against. This CDR3 has 15 residues. Germline CDR1 MNHEY, CDR2 SVGAGI. The CDR3 here is CASSYSGWAGHEQYF.

The chain links TRBV7-2 to TRBJ1-1; TCRdb calls TRBD1, which cannot be checked without DNA. CDR1 is SGHTA, CDR2 FQGNSA, per germline. This CDR3 is built from 14 residues. The CDR3 sequence: CASGIRQGNTEAFF.

The chain carries TRBV25-1 and TRBJ1-1. The CDR3 runs 15 residues. Germline CDR1 and CDR2: MGHDK and SYGVNS. The CDR3 protein is CASSELRGISTEAFF.

The chain combines TRBV6-1 with TRBJ2-7; no DNA is available, so the TRBD2 call from TCRdb remains unchecked. The germline CDR1 and CDR2 sequences are MNHNS and SASEGT. The CDR3 is 14 amino acids. The CDR3 sequence is CATEAGMASYEQYF.

This clonotype is labeled large based on frequency. The CDR3 here is CAIRPPGRDEQFF. The chain links TRBV10-3 to TRBJ2-1; the TCRdb D gene call, TRBD1, has no DNA to confirm it. Germline CDR1 ENHRY, CDR2 SYGVKD. CDR3 length: 13 residues.

The rearrangement joins TRBV5-1 to TRBJ1-3. The CDR3 runs 13 residues. Germline V CDR1 and CDR2: SGHRS, YFSETQ. The chain's CDR3 is CASTVESGNTIYF.

This clonotype is deemed medium-sized by its frequency. V usage is TRBV20-1 and J usage is TRBJ2-7; there is no DNA to check the TCRdb D call of TRBD2. This CDR3 has 14 amino acids. Per the germline V gene, CDR1 is DFQATT and CDR2 is SNEGSKA (reference sequence). CDR3 loop: CSARGRDLPYEQYF.

V usage is TRBV10-3 and J usage is TRBJ2-3; the TCRdb call, TRBD2, lacks DNA for checking. This CDR3 has 17 residues. Germline V gives CDR1 ENHRY, CDR2 SYGVKD. The CDR3 protein is CAISEDSAGRSTDTQYF.

By frequency, this clonotype is medium-sized. This chain joins TRBV12-5 and TRBJ1-2. CDR3 length equals 12 residues. CDR1 and CDR2 from the germline V gene are LGHNT and FRNRAP. The CDR3 sequence: CASGLVLDGYTF. The entire variable domain, with the rest obtained from reference TRBV12-5 and TRBJ1-2, is as follows: DARVTQTPRHKVTEMGQEVTMRCQPILGHNTVFWYRQTMMQGLELLAYFRNRAPLDDSGMPKDRFSAEMPDATLATLKIQPSEPRDSAVYFCASGLVLDGYTFGSGTRLTVV.

CDR3 amino acids: CSGIAGGFTDTQYF. This chain uses TRBV29-1 with TRBJ2-3; TCRdb returns TRBD2, unconfirmable since there is no DNA. The CDR3 length is 14 residues. Per germline, CDR1 SQVTM and CDR2 ANQGSEA.

The gene calls are TRBV7-9 and TRBJ2-1; TCRdb selects TRBD1, and the lack of DNA leaves this call unchecked. The CDR3 consists of 15 residues. Germline V gene lookup returns CDR1 SEHNR and CDR2 FQNEAQ (reference sequence). CDR3 residues: CASSVNRDTYNEQFF.

The gene calls are TRBV7-6 and TRBJ2-7; the D gene TCRdb calls, TRBD1, cannot be checked with no DNA. The length of the CDR3 is 16 residues. Germline V gene sequence: CDR1 SGHVS, CDR2 FNYEAQ. The CDR3 sequence: CASSLFVRGDSYEQYF.